Listed below are T cell receptor beta chains from one sample, sequenced in a study of blood T cell repertoires in COVID-19. Sequencing was performed with immunoSEQ multiplex PCR; in TCRdb, only in-frame clones are kept and a portion is missing. The table records about 250,000 clones, 70% to 90% of them present only once. Sequencing used PBMCs or T cells enriched from blood (not recorded which). Receptors were obtained from a woman between 50 and 59 years old with acute COVID-19. The CDR3 runs from the conserved cysteine through the conserved F or W. Fields, in order: clone size, J gene, V gene, D gene, CDR3 DNA, CDR3 protein. D genes are given only for firm matches. Not every row has a clone size; where given, it reads once, few, many or a size class.

once | TRBJ2-7 | TRBV13 | TRBD1 | TGTGCCAGCAGCGGAAACAGGGGGCACGAGCAGTACTTC | CASSGNRGHEQYF
NA | TRBJ1-2 | TRBV10-2 | TRBD1 | TGCGCCAGCAGGTTTGATGGACAGGTCGAAAGTAACTATGGCTACACCTTC | CASRFDGQVESNYGYTF
NA | TRBJ2-7 | TRBV18 | NA | TGTGCCAGCTCACCACAACACAGCCTCAGCTACGAGCAGTACTTC | CASSPQHSLSYEQYF
once | TRBJ1-1 | TRBV30 | NA | TGTGCCTGTAGGGTCGACGGGAGTACTGAAGCTTTCTTT | CACRVDGSTEAFF
NA | TRBJ1-6 | TRBV6-5 | NA | TGTGCCAGCAGTTATAGTAGGTCCAGGAATAATTCACCCCTCCACTTT | CASSYSRSRNNSPLHF
NA | TRBJ1-1 | TRBV6-5 | TRBD1 | TGTGCCAGCAGTTACTCGAGGACAGGGGGCACTGAAGCTTTCTTT | CASSYSRTGGTEAFF
NA | TRBJ2-3 | TRBV7-9 | TRBD1 | TGTGCCAGCAGCCCGGGACAGGGGTTCGCAGATACGCAGTATTTT | CASSPGQGFADTQYF
once | TRBJ2-6 | TRBV29-1 | NA | TGCAGCACCGAGGTGCGGTCCTCTCTACCTGGGGCCAACGTCCTGACTTTC | CSTEVRSSLPGANVLTF
NA | TRBJ1-6 | TRBV18 | NA | TGTGCCAGCTCACCGCCTGGCAGGTATAATTCACCCCTCCACTTT | CASSPPGRYNSPLHF
NA | TRBJ1-4 | TRBV4-2 | TRBD1 | TGTGCCAGCAGCCGTGGACAGGACCCTAATGAAAAACTGTTTTTT | CASSRGQDPNEKLFF
few | TRBJ2-7 | TRBV7-2 | NA | TGTGCCAGCAGCGATAGGCCGGGACAAACCTACGAGCAGTACTTC | CASSDRPGQTYEQYF
NA | TRBJ1-2 | TRBV29-1 | TRBD1 | TGCAGCGTCCACGGACAGGACATAGCTAACTATGGCTACACCTTC | CSVHGQDIANYGYTF
NA | TRBJ1-2 | TRBV5-1 | NA | TGCGCCAGCAGCTTGGAGGGGCAGGGCGTCTATGGCTACACCTTC | CASSLEGQGVYGYTF
NA | TRBJ1-1 | TRBV5-1 | TRBD1 | TGCGCCAGCAGCCCCCCAGGGGGGCTGTTAGCTTTCTTT | CASSPPGGLLAFF
NA | TRBJ1-2 | TRBV27 | TRBD1 | TGTGCCAGCGGGACAGGGTACAACTATGGCTACACCTTC | CASGTGYNYGYTF
NA | TRBJ1-5 | TRBV19 | NA | TGTGCCAGTAGTATTGAGGGGCAGGGGCGGACTCAGCCCCAGCATTTT | CASSIEGQGRTQPQHF
few | TRBJ1-1 | TRBV10-3 | TRBD1 | TGTGCCATCAGTGATACTGACAGGGGGCCACTCAAATTTAGCACTGAAGCTTTCTTT | CAISDTDRGPLKFSTEAFF
once | TRBJ1-1 | TRBV5-1 | NA | TGCGCCAGCAGCCCCCCCGATAGGAACACTGAAGCTTTCTTT | CASSPPDRNTEAFF
few | TRBJ1-4 | TRBV2 | NA | TGTGCCAGCAGTGAACTATCAGGGAATGGTGAAAAACTGTTTTTT | CASSELSGNGEKLFF
NA | TRBJ1-5 | TRBV3-1/TRBV3-2 | TRBD1 | TGTGCCAGCAGCAAGGGGACAGGGGGCCCTCGTGTTGGTCAGCCCCAGCATTTT | CASSKGTGGPRVGQPQHF
NA | TRBJ2-5 | TRBV18 | TRBD2 | TGTGCCAGCTCACAAACCGGGACTAGAGAGGAGACCCAGTACTTC | CASSQTGTREETQYF
NA | TRBJ1-2 | TRBV7-2 | NA | TGTGCCAGCAGCTTAGCGCAGGCCCACAGGTATAACTATGGCTACACCTTC | CASSLAQAHRYNYGYTF
few | TRBJ1-2 | TRBV4-3 | TRBD1 | TGCGCCAGCAGCCTTTACAGGGGGGCAGATGGCTACACCTTC | CASSLYRGADGYTF
many | TRBJ2-3 | TRBV7-8 | TRBD2 | TGTGCCAGCAGCTCCAACAGCGGGGGAGGCGCAGATACGCAGTATTTT | CASSSNSGGGADTQYF
NA | TRBJ2-7 | TRBV29-1 | TRBD1 | TGCAGCGTTGGGCCGGGACAGGGAACCTACGAGCAGTACTTC | CSVGPGQGTYEQYF
NA | TRBJ1-4 | TRBV6-5 | TRBD1 | TGTGCCAGCAGGCCCGGGACAGGGAATGAAAAACTGTTTTTT | CASRPGTGNEKLFF
NA | TRBJ2-1 | TRBV9 | TRBD1 | TGTGCCAGCAGCGTAGTGGGACAGGGAAATGAGCAGTTCTTC | CASSVVGQGNEQFF
NA | TRBJ1-1 | TRBV2 | NA | TGTGCCACCTCGACAGTGAACACTGAAGCTTTCTTT | CATSTVNTEAFF
NA | TRBJ2-1 | TRBV7-9 | TRBD2 | TGTGCCAGCAGCTTCAGCGGGGGTGACAATGAGCAGTTCTTC | CASSFSGGDNEQFF
NA | TRBJ1-2 | TRBV4-3 | NA | TGCGCCAGCAGCCCCCAGACGGAGGGAGTTGGCTACACCTTC | CASSPQTEGVGYTF
NA | TRBJ2-1 | TRBV12-3/TRBV12-4 | NA | TGTGCCAGCAGTCGCCTAGGTTATGAGCAGTTCTTC | CASSRLGYEQFF
NA | TRBJ1-3 | TRBV3-1/TRBV3-2 | NA | TGTGCCAGCAGTCCTAATCGGGGAAACACCATATATTTT | CASSPNRGNTIYF
NA | TRBJ2-3 | TRBV18 | TRBD2 | TGTGCCAGCTCCCTCAGCGGGGGCACAGATACGCAGTATTTT | CASSLSGGTDTQYF
NA | TRBJ1-5 | TRBV19 | NA | TGTGCCAGTAGGGAGGGCAATCAGCCCCAGCATTTT | CASREGNQPQHF
NA | TRBJ1-5 | TRBV14 | NA | TGTGCCAGCAGCCGCCACAGAAATCAGCCCCAGCATTTT | CASSRHRNQPQHF
NA | TRBJ2-7 | TRBV7-9 | NA | TGTGCCAGCAGCTTAGAGGCCCTAGGCCAGCAGTACTTC | CASSLEALGQQYF
NA | TRBJ1-1 | TRBV27 | NA | TGTGCCAGCCGCTCGTGGCAGGGGTCGAACACTGAAGCTTTCTTT | CASRSWQGSNTEAFF
NA | TRBJ1-2 | TRBV5-4 | NA | TGTGCCAGCAGCTTCACAGGGACCGCTTACAGGGAAGGCTACACCTTC | CASSFTGTAYREGYTF
NA | TRBJ1-5 | TRBV15 | NA | TGTGCCACCAGCAGAGAAGGGGTGGGGTTCCAGCCCCAGCATTTT | CATSREGVGFQPQHF
NA | TRBJ2-5 | TRBV7-8 | TRBD2 | TGTGCCAGCACCCCGGGACTAGCCCAAGAGACCCAGTACTTC | CASTPGLAQETQYF
few | TRBJ2-1 | TRBV7-2 | TRBD2 | TGTGCCAGCAGCTTAGGAAGGCTAGCGGGGGGGCGTAATGAGCAGTTCTTC | CASSLGRLAGGRNEQFF